This T cell receptor (beta chain) derives from a study of blood T cell repertoires in COVID-19 (dated by TCRdb to the early 2020s). A note on the overall study: Samples from collaborators originated in the United States, Italy and Spain and spanned both the acute and convalescent phases of COVID-19. A de-identified subject ID, COVID-19 status, age in years and sex were almost always included in the sample metadata. Samples were obtained from the ongoing ImmuneRACE study (first 160 participants) and from 1,000 to 1,500 subjects provided by 6 global collaborators. The material from the prospective study consisted of cDNA or gDNA derived from T cells, B-cell-depleted T cells, or PBMCs. HLA class I and class II types, where available, came from metadata supplied by the sample provider rather than from assay-based typing. Deeply sampled blood TCRbeta repertoires from subjects exposed to, actively infected with, or recovered from COVID-19 were included in the dataset. The repertoires were released in a freely available public database meant as a resource for research on the immune response to SARS-CoV-2. Summary of the overall study and its limitations: How much clinical and demographic metadata was included differed by source and by participant, and the metadata was provided uncurated.

The table lists this clone with a count of one. The target of this receptor is not known. Base quality data are lacking; no much larger clone is found one base away. TCRbeta CDR3 regions were amplified from genomic DNA by means of the immunoSEQ Assay, a bias-controlled multiplex PCR. The source study handled its data this way. Nucleated cell counts per sample were estimated from amplification of reference gene primers within the assay. To quantify the absolute abundance of each unique TCRbeta CDR3 rearrangement, sequence reads were collapsed and filtered. For each sample, productive Simpson clonality was calculated as the square root of Simpson's diversity index over productive rearrangements. The immuneACCESS repertoire file appears here via TCRdb, limited to in-frame rearrangements. These files lack a portion of the clones; in checked studies, under half of the deficit traces to unresolved V genes, and the cause of the others is not known. From that table come the V and J calls and clone size; the DNA was used to work out D and trimming. The sample table records 95,000 to 100,000 clones; 87% of these occur just once. Around 10% of the sample is taken by the ten largest.

Each collaborating institution followed its own protocols to collect whole blood in K2EDTA tubes. Collaborator samples were shipped for TCRbeta analysis as frozen whole blood, isolated PBMCs, or DNA extracted from either sample type. After removal of 7 bases from V and 6 bases from J, the junction retains 3 bases not matched to a gene. The CDR3 has 12 amino acids, counting the end cysteine and phenylalanine. The CDR3 DNA has 36 bases and is translated from base 1. The germline V gene gives CDR1 as SQVTM and CDR2 as ANQGSEA. This TCR came from a woman aged 25 to 39 with acute or convalescent COVID-19. Sample: peripheral blood. Recombination linked TRBV29-1 to TRBJ1-6, with 7 bases in between that match TRBD1. This receptor has the CDR3 CSARQGNSPLHF. The DNA reads TGCAGCGCCCGACAGGGTAATTCACCCCTCCACTTT.